The rows below give T cell receptor beta chains drawn from one sample of a study of PD-L1 blockade in urothelial cancer. Clones were read by immunoSEQ multiplex PCR, and TCRdb kept only the in-frame ones, dropping some. Counted here are 40,000 to 50,000 clones, roughly 80% occurring once; the ten biggest clones make up over 3%. Material: PBMCs, obtained around atezolizumab (anti-PD-L1) treatment. Receptors were obtained from a man aged 70 or older with urothelial cancer. The CDR3 runs from the conserved cysteine through the conserved F or W. D genes are given only for firm matches. The listing skips clone size in some rows; elsewhere it reads once, few, many or a size class.

D gene,J gene,V gene,clone size,CDR3 protein,CDR3 DNA
.,TRBJ1-1,TRBV6-1,.,CASSVLEATEAFF,TGTGCCAGCAGCGTTCTGGAGGCCACTGAAGCTTTCTTT
.,TRBJ1-2,TRBV5-6,.,CASSFGLVGQANYGYTF,TGTGCCAGCAGCTTTGGTTTAGTTGGACAAGCTAACTATGGCTACACCTTC
.,TRBJ2-2,TRBV5-1,.,CASSLSGMRNTGELFF,TGCGCCAGCAGCTTATCAGGGATGAGGAACACCGGGGAGCTGTTTTTT
TRBD1,TRBJ2-3,TRBV5-1,.,CASSLVWGQGSGTDTQYF,TGCGCCAGCAGCTTGGTCTGGGGACAGGGGTCGGGCACAGATACGCAGTATTTT
TRBD1,TRBJ1-4,TRBV5-1,.,CASSSTGVGEKLFF,TGCGCCAGCAGCTCCACAGGGGTCGGTGAAAAACTGTTTTTT
TRBD2,TRBJ2-5,TRBV12-5,once,CASAPSGGQETQYF,TGTGCTAGTGCCCCAAGCGGGGGACAAGAGACCCAGTACTTC
TRBD2,TRBJ2-5,TRBV9,.,CASRGAGETQYF,TGTGCCAGCAGGGGAGCGGGGGAGACCCAGTACTTC
.,TRBJ1-2,TRBV2,.,CASSSRTVLSGYTF,TGTGCCAGCAGCTCGCGGACAGTTCTTAGCGGCTACACCTTC
.,TRBJ1-2,TRBV7-2,few,CASSLESNRAGYTF,TGTGCCAGCAGCTTAGAATCCAATCGTGCGGGCTACACCTTC
TRBD1,TRBJ2-7,TRBV10-3,once,CAISSGTGSIEQYF,TGTGCCATCAGTTCCGGGACAGGGTCCATCGAGCAGTACTTC
.,TRBJ2-1,TRBV19,.,CASSDGGEQFF,TGTGCCAGTTCAGACGGCGGTGAGCAGTTCTTC
TRBD1,TRBJ1-1,TRBV30,.,CAWTGQGNTEAFF,TGTGCCTGGACTGGACAGGGCAACACTGAAGCTTTCTTT
TRBD1,TRBJ1-2,TRBV9,.,CASSVVPDRAPYGYTF,TGTGCCAGCAGCGTAGTACCTGACAGGGCTCCCTATGGCTACACCTTC
.,TRBJ2-2,TRBV27,.,CASSLTVRTTGELFF,TGTGCCAGCAGTTTGACAGTCCGTACGACCGGGGAGCTGTTTTTT
.,TRBJ1-1,TRBV7-9,.,CASSLISGGINTEAFF,TGTGCCAGCAGCTTAATTTCGGGGGGGATCAACACTGAAGCTTTCTTT
TRBD2,TRBJ2-1,TRBV5-1,.,CASSSGTSGGRSYNEQFF,TGCGCCAGCAGCTCCGGGACTAGCGGGGGGCGCTCCTACAATGAGCAGTTCTTC
.,TRBJ2-7,TRBV29-1,.,CSVEYEASYEQYF,TGCAGCGTTGAGTATGAGGCCTCCTACGAGCAGTACTTC
.,TRBJ2-3,TRBV30,.,CAWSVGQHTDTQYF,TGTGCCTGGAGTGTTGGACAGCACACAGATACGCAGTATTTT
TRBD2,TRBJ2-2,TRBV7-6,.,CASSLRLAGTGELFF,TGTGCCAGCAGCTTACGACTAGCGGGTACCGGGGAGCTGTTTTTT
TRBD2,TRBJ2-7,TRBV5-1,.,CASSALAGGSYEQYF,TGCGCCAGCAGCGCTCTAGCGGGGGGTTCCTACGAGCAGTACTTC
.,TRBJ2-1,TRBV7-8,once,CASSKRAGASPAYNEQFF,TGTGCCAGCAGCAAGAGGGCGGGCGCCTCGCCCGCCTACAATGAGCAGTTCTTC
.,TRBJ2-7,TRBV27,.,CASSLRETYEQYF,TGTGCCAGCAGTTTACGGGAAACCTACGAGCAGTACTTC
.,TRBJ2-1,TRBV5-4,once,CASSSGLPNEQFF,TGTGCCAGCAGCTCTGGGCTCCCGAATGAGCAGTTCTTC
TRBD1,TRBJ2-1,TRBV2,.,CASTNRGSYNEQFF,TGTGCCAGCACCAACAGGGGATCCTACAATGAGCAGTTCTTC
.,TRBJ2-7,TRBV5-6,.,CASSLVGQGGEQYF,TGTGCCAGCAGCTTGGTAGGTCAGGGGGGCGAGCAGTACTTC
.,TRBJ1-1,TRBV6-5,few,CASSYWGESFF,TGTGCCAGCAGTTACTGGGGAGAATCTTTCTTT
TRBD1,TRBJ1-2,TRBV5-1,.,CASSSQGVNYGYTF,TGCGCCAGCAGCAGTCAGGGGGTAAACTATGGCTACACCTTC
.,TRBJ2-6,TRBV28,.,CASSLGGSGANVLTF,TGTGCCAGCAGTTTGGGGGGCTCTGGGGCCAACGTCCTGACTTTC
TRBD2,TRBJ2-7,TRBV7-8,.,CASSRGLAAYEQYF,TGTGCCAGCAGCCGCGGACTAGCGGCTTACGAGCAGTACTTC
.,TRBJ1-2,TRBV4-3,.,CASSQDEEGPNYGYTF,TGCGCCAGCAGCCAAGATGAAGAGGGCCCCAACTATGGCTACACCTTC
TRBD2,TRBJ2-2,TRBV27,.,CASGRQGRGLAGGHGELFF,TGTGCCAGCGGCCGACAGGGGCGGGGACTAGCGGGAGGGCACGGGGAGCTGTTTTTT
.,TRBJ1-3,TRBV18,.,CASSPEGNTIYF,TGTGCCAGCTCACCAGAGGGAAACACCATATATTTT
TRBD2,TRBJ2-3,TRBV5-1,.,CASSLAGTDTQYF,TGCGCCAGCAGCCTAGCGGGCACAGATACGCAGTATTTT
.,TRBJ2-3,TRBV11-3,.,CASSLRATDTQYF,TGTGCCAGCAGCCTCCGAGCAACAGATACGCAGTATTTT
.,TRBJ2-6,TRBV15,.,CATSKEAGLPPFGANVLTF,TGTGCCACCAGCAAAGAGGCAGGTTTACCACCGTTTGGGGCCAACGTCCTGACTTTC
.,TRBJ1-2,TRBV5-6,.,CASSLDTRGGYTF,TGTGCCAGCAGCTTGGACACCCGGGGTGGCTACACCTTC
.,TRBJ1-1,TRBV18,.,CASSQGLNTEAFF,TGTGCCAGCTCGCAGGGGCTGAACACTGAAGCTTTCTTT